A few counts support the clone carrying this T cell receptor (beta chain). Libraries were prepared by immunoSEQ multiplex PCR; TCRdb keeps only in-frame clonotypes and omits some of them. Among roughly 1,200 clones listed, about 25% were seen once. This entry comes from a study of T cells in localized non-small cell lung cancer. The CDR3 loop spans 15 amino acids. In germline, CDR1 is MNHNS, CDR2 SASEGT. The J segment lost 5 bases and the V segment lost 1 base, leaving 3 bases of the junction unmatched. The genes are TRBV6-1 and TRBJ2-1; 9 bases are shared with TRBD2. The specimen comprised lung tumor tissue, sampled before any cancer treatment. The clonotype comes from a man between 40 and 75 years old with stage II squamous cell lung carcinoma. The CDR3 region has the DNA TGTGCCAGCAGTGAAGTTTGGACTAGCGACAATGAGCAGTTCTTC. It encodes CASSEVWTSDNEQFF.